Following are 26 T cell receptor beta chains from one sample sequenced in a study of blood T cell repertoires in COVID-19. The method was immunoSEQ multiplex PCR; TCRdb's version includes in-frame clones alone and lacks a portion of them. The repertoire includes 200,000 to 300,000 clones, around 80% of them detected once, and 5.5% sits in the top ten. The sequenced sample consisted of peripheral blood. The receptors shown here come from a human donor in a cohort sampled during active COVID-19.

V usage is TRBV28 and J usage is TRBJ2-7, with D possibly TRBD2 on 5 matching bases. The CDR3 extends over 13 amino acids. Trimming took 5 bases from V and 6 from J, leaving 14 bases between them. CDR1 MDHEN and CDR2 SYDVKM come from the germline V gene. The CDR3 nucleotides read TGTGCCAGCAGTGAAGGGCCCCGGGGCGAGCAGTACTTC. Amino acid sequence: CASSEGPRGEQYF.

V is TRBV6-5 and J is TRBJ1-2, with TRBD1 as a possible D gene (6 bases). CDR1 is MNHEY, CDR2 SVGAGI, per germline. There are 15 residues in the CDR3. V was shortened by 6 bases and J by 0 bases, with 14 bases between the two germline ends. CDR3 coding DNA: TGTGCCAGCAGCCGTAAAGGGGGGGCTAACTATGGCTACACCTTC. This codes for CASSRKGGANYGYTF.

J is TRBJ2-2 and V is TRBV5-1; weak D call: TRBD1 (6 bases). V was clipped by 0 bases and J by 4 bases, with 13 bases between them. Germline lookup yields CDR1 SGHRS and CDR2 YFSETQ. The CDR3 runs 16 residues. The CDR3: CASSLAQQGSTGELFF. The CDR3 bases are TGCGCCAGCAGCTTGGCCCAACAGGGAAGCACCGGGGAGCTGTTTTTT.

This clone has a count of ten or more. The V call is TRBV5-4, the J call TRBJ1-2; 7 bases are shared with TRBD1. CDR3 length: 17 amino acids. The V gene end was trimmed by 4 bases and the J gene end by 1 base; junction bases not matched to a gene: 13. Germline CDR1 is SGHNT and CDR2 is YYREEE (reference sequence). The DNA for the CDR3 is TGTGCCAGCAGCCCCGGAGGGGGCCGGGGAATTAACTATGGCTACACCTTC. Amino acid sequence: CASSPGGGRGINYGYTF.

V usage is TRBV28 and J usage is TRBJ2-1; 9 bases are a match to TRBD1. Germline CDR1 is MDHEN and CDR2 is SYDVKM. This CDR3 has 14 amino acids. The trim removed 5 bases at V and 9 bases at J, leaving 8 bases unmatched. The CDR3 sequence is CASSDPGQGGEQFF. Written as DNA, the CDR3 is TGTGCCAGCAGTGATCCGGGACAGGGTGGTGAGCAGTTCTTC.

The CDR3 protein is CASSSSGTDTQYF. CDR3 bases: TGTGCCAGCAGTTCTAGCGGCACAGATACGCAGTATTTT. This chain links TRBV6-5 with TRBJ2-3; TRBD2 might be the D (6 bases). The CDR3 is 13 residues long. CDR1 and CDR2 (germline): MNHEY, SVGAGI. Trimming cost V 4 bases and J 1 base, with 6 bases left between them.

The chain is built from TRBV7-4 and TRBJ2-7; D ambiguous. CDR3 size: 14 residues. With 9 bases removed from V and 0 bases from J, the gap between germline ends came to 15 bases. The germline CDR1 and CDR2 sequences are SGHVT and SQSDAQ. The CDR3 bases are TGTGCCAGACACCAATGCGGCCACTCCTACGAGCAGTACTTC. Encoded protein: CARHQCGHSYEQYF.

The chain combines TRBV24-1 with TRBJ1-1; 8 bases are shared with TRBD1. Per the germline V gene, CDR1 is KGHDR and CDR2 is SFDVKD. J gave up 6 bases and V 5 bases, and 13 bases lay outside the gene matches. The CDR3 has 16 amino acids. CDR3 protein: CATSAYIGQGSPEAFF. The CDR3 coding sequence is TGTGCCACCAGTGCTTACATTGGACAGGGATCCCCTGAAGCTTTCTTT.

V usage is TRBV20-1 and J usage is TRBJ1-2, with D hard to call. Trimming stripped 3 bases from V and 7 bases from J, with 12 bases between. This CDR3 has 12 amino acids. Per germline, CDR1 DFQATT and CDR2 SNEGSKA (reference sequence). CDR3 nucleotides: TGCAGTGCTAGTAATCGTGGGAGTGGCTACACCTTC. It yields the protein CSASNRGSGYTF.

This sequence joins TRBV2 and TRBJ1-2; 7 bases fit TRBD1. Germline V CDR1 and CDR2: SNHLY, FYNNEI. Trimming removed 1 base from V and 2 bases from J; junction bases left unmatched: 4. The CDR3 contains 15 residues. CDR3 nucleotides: TGTGCCAGCAGTGAAGATGTGACAGGGAACTATGGCTACACCTTC. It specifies CASSEDVTGNYGYTF.

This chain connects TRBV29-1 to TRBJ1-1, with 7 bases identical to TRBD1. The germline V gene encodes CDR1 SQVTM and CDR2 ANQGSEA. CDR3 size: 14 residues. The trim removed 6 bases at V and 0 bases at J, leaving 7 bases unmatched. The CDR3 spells CSVDRDSLNTEAFF. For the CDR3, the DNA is TGCAGCGTCGATCGGGACAGTCTGAACACTGAAGCTTTCTTT.

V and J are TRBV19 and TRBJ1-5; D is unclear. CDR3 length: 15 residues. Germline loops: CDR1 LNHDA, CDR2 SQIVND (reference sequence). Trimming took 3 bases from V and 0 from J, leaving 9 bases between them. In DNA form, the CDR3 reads TGTGCCAGTAGTATTTCCCGTAATAGCAATCAGCCCCAGCATTTT. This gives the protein CASSISRNSNQPQHF.

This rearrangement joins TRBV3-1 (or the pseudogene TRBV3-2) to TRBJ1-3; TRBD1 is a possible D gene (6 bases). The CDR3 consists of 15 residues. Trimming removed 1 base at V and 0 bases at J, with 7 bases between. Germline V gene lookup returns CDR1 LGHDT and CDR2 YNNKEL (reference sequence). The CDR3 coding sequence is TGTGCCAGCAGCCAAGGCAGGGGCTCTGGAAACACCATATATTTT. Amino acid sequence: CASSQGRGSGNTIYF.

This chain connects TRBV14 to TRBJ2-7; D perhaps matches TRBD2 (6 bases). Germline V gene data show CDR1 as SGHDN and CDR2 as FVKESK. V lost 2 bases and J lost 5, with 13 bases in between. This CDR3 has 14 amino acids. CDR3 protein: CASSQFGTSHEQYF. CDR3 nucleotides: TGTGCCAGCAGCCAATTTGGGACTTCTCACGAGCAGTACTTC.

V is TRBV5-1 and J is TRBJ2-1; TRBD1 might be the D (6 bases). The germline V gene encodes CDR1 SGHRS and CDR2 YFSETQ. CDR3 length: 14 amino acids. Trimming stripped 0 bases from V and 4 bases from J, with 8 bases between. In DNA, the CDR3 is TGCGCCAGCAGCTTGGCGACAGGTTACAATGAGCAGTTCTTC. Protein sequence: CASSLATGYNEQFF.

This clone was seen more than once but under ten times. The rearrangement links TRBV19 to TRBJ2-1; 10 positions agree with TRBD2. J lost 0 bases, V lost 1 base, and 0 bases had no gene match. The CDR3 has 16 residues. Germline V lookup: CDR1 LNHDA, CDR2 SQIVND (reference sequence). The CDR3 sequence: CASSIGLAGSYNEQFF. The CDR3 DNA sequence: TGTGCCAGTAGTATAGGACTAGCGGGCTCCTACAATGAGCAGTTCTTC.

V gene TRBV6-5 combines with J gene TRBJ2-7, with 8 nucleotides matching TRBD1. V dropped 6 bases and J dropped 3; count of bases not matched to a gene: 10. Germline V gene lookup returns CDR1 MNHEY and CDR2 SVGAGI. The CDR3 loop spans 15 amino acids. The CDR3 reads CASRRAGGDIYEQYF. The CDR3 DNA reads TGTGCCAGCAGACGAGCAGGGGGCGACATCTACGAGCAGTACTTC.

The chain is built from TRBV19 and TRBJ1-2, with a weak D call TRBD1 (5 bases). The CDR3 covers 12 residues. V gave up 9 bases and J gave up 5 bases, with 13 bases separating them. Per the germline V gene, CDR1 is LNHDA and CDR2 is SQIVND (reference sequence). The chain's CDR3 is CASAGLGYGYTF. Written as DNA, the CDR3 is TGTGCCAGCGCGGGACTGGGGTATGGCTACACCTTC.

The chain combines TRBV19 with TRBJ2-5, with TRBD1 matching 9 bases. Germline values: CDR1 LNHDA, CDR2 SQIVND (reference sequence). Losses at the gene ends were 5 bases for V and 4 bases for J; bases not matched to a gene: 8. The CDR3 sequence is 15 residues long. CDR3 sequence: CASSPGTGSGETQYF. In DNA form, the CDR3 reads TGTGCCAGTAGTCCCGGGACAGGGTCGGGAGAGACCCAGTACTTC. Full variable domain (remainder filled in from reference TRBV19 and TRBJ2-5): DGGITQSPKYLFRKEGQNVTLSCEQNLNHDAMYWYRQDPGQGLRLIYYSQIVNDFQKGDIAEGYSVSREKKESFPLTVTSAQKNPTAFYLCASSPGTGSGETQYFGPGTRLLVL.

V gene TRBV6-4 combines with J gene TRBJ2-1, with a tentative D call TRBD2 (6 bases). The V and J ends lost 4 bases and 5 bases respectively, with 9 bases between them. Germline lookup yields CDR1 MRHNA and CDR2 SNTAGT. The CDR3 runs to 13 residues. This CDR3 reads CASSATRNNEQFF. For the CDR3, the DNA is TGTGCCAGCAGTGCGACTAGAAACAATGAGCAGTTCTTC.

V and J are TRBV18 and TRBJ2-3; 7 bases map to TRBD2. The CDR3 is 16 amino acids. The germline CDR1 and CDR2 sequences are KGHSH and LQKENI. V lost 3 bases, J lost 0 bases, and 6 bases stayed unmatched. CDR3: CASSPGRGSSTDTQYF. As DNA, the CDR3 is TGTGCCAGCTCACCGGGGAGGGGCTCCAGCACAGATACGCAGTATTTT.

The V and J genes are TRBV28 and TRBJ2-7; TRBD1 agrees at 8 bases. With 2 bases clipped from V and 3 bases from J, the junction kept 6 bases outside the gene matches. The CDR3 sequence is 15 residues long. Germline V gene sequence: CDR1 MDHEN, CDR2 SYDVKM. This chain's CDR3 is CASSLPGQGYYEQYF. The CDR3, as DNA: TGTGCCAGCAGTTTACCCGGACAGGGATACTACGAGCAGTACTTC.

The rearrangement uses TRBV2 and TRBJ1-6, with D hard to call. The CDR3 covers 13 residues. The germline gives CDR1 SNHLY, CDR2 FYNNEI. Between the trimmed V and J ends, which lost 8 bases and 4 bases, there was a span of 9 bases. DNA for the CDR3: TGTGCCAGCCGCGGCAGTTATAATTCACCCCTCCACTTT. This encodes CASRGSYNSPLHF.

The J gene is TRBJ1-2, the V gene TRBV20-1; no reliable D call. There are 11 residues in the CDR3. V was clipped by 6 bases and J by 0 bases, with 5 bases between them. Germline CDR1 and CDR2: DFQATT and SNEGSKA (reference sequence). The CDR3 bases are TGCAGTGCGAACTCTAACTATGGCTACACCTTC. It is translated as CSANSNYGYTF.

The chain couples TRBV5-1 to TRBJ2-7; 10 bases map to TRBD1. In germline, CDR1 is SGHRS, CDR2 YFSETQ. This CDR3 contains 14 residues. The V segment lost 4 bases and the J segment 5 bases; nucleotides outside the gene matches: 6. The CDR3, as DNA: TGCGCCAGCAGCCCAGGGACAGGGGAACACGAGCAGTACTTC. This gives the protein CASSPGTGEHEQYF.

The CDR3 DNA reads as TGTGCCATCAGGATGACAGGGACGTCCTACGAGCAGTACTTC. It is translated as CAIRMTGTSYEQYF. This sequence joins TRBV10-3 and TRBJ2-7; 7 positions match TRBD1. The germline gives CDR1 ENHRY, CDR2 SYGVKD. V dropped 6 bases and J dropped 1; count of bases not matched to a gene: 6. This CDR3 spans 14 amino acids.